A single T cell receptor (beta chain) is shown here with its context. Its specificity is unknown. This sample was taken from a study of long-term antiretroviral therapy in people with HIV. Study information: The immediate-ART recommendation dates to 2015, and the earliest samples predate it by about a decade.

The ends lost 4 bases at V and 0 bases at J; junction bases unmatched: 5. The CDR3 runs 15 residues. CDR1 and CDR2 (germline): SNHLY, FYNNEI. A v3.0 immunoSEQ assay was performed at survey level. Produced via immunoSEQ multiplex PCR; TCRdb's table is partial and in-frame only. This sample has about 17,000 clones, with about 80% found just once. Findings of the study overall: The study collected no data on ART adherence, viral resistance or therapy changes.

This rearrangement joins TRBV2 to TRBJ1-2; 7 bases line up with TRBD1. This sample comprised unsorted PBMCs, obtained 0.1 years after starting antiretroviral therapy. This TCR was recovered from a man between 18 and 29 years old with HIV. The CDR3 is CASSAGQRTNYGYTF. CDR3 nucleotides: TGTGCCAGCAGTGCGGGACAGAGGACTAACTATGGCTACACCTTC.